The present entry profiles one TCR beta chain with its context. What it binds is not known. The authors ran a second PCR of 7 to 11 cycles using a sample-barcoded 5' primer and a J-beta primer mix. All cDNA molecules were each tagged by a template-switch adaptor with 12 random nucleotides. MiXCR was run by TCRdb on the 5' RACE reads, yielding one entry per CDR3 protein. This table has 750,000 or so distinct CDR3 sequences, roughly 25% appearing once. The CDR3 is 16 amino acids. Germline CDR1 is MNHEY and CDR2 is SVGAGI. V gave up 9 bases and J gave up 6 bases; unmatched junction bases: 8. This record belongs to a study of blood T cells in healthy people across ages. Overall study findings and caveats: Getting older went along with TCR beta diversity per million T cells dropping roughly linearly.

Another study also made use of these data, one on T cells of mothers and their children.

Sequencing was performed on blood. The clonotype comes from a boy younger than 18 in good health. The J gene is TRBJ2-4, the V gene TRBV6-5, with TRBD2 matching 16 bases. The CDR3 loop reads CASGTSGRAGVNIQYF. The CDR3 DNA sequence: TGTGCCAGTGGGACTAGCGGGAGGGCTGGGGTAAACATTCAGTACTTC.